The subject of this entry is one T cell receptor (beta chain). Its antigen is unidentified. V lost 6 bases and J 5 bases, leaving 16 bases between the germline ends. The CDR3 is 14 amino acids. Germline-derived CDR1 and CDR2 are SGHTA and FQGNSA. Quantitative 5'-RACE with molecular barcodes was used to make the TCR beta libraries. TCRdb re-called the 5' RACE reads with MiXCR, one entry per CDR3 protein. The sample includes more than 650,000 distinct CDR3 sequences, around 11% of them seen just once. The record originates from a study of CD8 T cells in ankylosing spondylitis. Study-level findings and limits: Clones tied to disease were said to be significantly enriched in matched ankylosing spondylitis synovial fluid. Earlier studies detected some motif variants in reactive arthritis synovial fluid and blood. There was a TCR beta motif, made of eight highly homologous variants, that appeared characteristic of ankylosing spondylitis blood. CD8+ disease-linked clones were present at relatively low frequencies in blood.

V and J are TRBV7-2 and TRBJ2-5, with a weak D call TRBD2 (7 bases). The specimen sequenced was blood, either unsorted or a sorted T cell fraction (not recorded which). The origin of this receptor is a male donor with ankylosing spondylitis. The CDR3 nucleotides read TGTGCCAGCAGGACCGCCGGGGGGCAGGAGACCCAGTACTTC. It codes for CASRTAGGQETQYF.